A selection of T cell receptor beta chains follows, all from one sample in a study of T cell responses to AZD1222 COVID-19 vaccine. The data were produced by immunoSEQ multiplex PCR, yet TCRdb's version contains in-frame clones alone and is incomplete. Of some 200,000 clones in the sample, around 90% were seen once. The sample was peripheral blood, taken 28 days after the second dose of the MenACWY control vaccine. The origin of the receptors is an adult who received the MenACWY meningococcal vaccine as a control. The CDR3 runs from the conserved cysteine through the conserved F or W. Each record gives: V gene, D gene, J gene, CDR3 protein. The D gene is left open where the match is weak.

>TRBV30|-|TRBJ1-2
CAWSVGQVKPGYTF
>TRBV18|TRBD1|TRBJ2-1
CASSPYPDRGLNEQFF
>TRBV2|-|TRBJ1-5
CASSSIGRGAGPQHF
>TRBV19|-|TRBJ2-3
CASSKRLRTDTQYF
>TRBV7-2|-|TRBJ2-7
CASSLFGAGTSYEQYF
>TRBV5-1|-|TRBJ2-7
CASSLLAQGIYEQYF
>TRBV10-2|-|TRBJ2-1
CASSEFFLEQFF
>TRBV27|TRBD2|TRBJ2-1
CASTLTSGRNNEQFF
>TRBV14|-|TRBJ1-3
CASRLRTGPGNTIYF
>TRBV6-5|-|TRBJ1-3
CASRLLSGNTIYF
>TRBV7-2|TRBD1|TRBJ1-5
CASSNEGASNQPQHF
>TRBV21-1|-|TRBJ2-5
CASSPPPGSGQFQETQYF
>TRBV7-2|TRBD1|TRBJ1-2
CASSSRDRPEVGGYTF
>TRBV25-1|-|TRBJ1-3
CASSAPRTFSGNTIYF
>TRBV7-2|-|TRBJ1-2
CASSFARESYGYTF
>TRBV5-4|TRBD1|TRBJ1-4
CASSPAGGYNEKLFF
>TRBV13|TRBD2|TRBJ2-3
CASSPRASGRGDTQYF
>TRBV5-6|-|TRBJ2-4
CASSRGLVREAKNIQYF
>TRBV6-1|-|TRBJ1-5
CASSEAKGLDQPQHF
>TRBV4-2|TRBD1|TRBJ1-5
CASSQVGGGGLSNQPQHF
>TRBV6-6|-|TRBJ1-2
CASSYHPARPNYGYTF
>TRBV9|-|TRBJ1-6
CASSVTGTAYSPLHF